The 22 T cell receptor beta chains below come from one sample, sequenced in a study of T cell changes during pregnancy in multiple sclerosis. Profiling relied on immunoSEQ multiplex PCR, and the TCRdb table lists in-frame clones only, not all of them. The sample holds under 50,000 clones; roughly nine tenths are singletons and the top ten take about 0.36%. The source was CD4+ T cells from peripheral blood mononuclear cells, collected in the second trimester of pregnancy. These receptor sequences come from a female donor in good health, enrolled as a control in a pregnancy study.

V is TRBV7-8 and J is TRBJ1-1, with 7 bases fitting TRBD1. Germline values: CDR1 SGHVS, CDR2 FQNEAQ. J lost 3 bases, V lost 2 bases, and 0 bases had no gene match. This CDR3 is built from 13 residues. CDR3 DNA sequence: TGTGCCAGCAGCTTACAGGGGGACACTGAAGCTTTCTTT. Amino acid sequence: CASSLQGDTEAFF.

The J gene is TRBJ2-7, the V gene TRBV14, with D hard to call. Germline lookup yields CDR1 SGHDN and CDR2 FVKESK. V was pared by 4 bases and J by 2 bases, with 3 bases between. The CDR3 runs 11 residues. Written as DNA, the CDR3 is TGTGCCAGCAGCCGAGCCTACGAGCAGTACTTC. Translating gives CASSRAYEQYF.

V gene TRBV5-1 combines with J gene TRBJ2-1; TRBD2 aligns across 14 bases. Germline V gene sequence: CDR1 SGHRS, CDR2 YFSETQ. V shed 2 bases, J shed 1 base, and the junction held 8 bases outside the gene matches. This CDR3 region has 19 residues. The CDR3 sequence is CASSFPGTSGGDSYNEQFF. CDR3 bases: TGCGCCAGCAGCTTCCCCGGGACTAGCGGGGGAGATTCCTACAATGAGCAGTTCTTC.

The chain links TRBV7-2 to TRBJ2-3, with a tentative D call TRBD2 (6 bases). V was pared by 1 base and J by 0 bases, with 8 bases between. From germline, CDR1 is SGHTA and CDR2 FQGNSA. This CDR3 has 15 residues. Here the CDR3 DNA reads TGTGCCAGCAGCTTAGTAGGGACTAGCACAGATACGCAGTATTTT. This translates into CASSLVGTSTDTQYF.

The rearrangement links TRBV14 to TRBJ1-1; 7 nucleotides agree with TRBD1. V dropped 2 bases and J dropped 5; count of bases not matched to a gene: 11. CDR3 length equals 16 residues. In germline, CDR1 is SGHDN, CDR2 FVKESK. The CDR3 coding sequence is TGTGCCAGCAGCCAAAATTCTTTCAGGGGGTATACTGAAGCTTTCTTT. Encoded protein: CASSQNSFRGYTEAFF.

The chain links TRBV9 to TRBJ2-3, with 10 bases fitting TRBD1. From germline, CDR1 is SGDLS and CDR2 YYNGEE. The CDR3 consists of 19 residues. Trimming took 0 bases from V and 0 from J; bases not matched to a gene: 10. CDR3: CASSVAGTGAMTSTDTQYF. The DNA for the CDR3 is TGTGCCAGCAGCGTAGCAGGGACAGGGGCCATGACTAGCACAGATACGCAGTATTTT.

This clone was observed a single time. The genes are TRBV5-1 and TRBJ1-1, with TRBD1 matching over 8 bases. This CDR3 contains 14 residues. Germline assignment: CDR1 SGHRS and CDR2 YFSETQ. After removal of 4 bases from V and 8 bases from J, the junction contained 10 bases not matched to a gene. The CDR3 DNA reads TGCGCCAGCAGCAATTCCAACAGGGGGACCGAAGCTTTCTTT. It yields the protein CASSNSNRGTEAFF.

V is TRBV9 and J is TRBJ2-7, with 8 bases that match TRBD1. CDR3 length: 13 residues. Germline lookup yields CDR1 SGDLS and CDR2 YYNGEE. V lost 4 bases, J lost 3 bases, and 3 bases stayed unmatched. CDR3 amino acids: CASSPGGFYEQYF. The CDR3 bases are TGTGCCAGCAGCCCAGGGGGCTTCTACGAGCAGTACTTC.

The chain joins TRBV9 to TRBJ2-3; TRBD1 matches at 8 bases. V dropped 1 base and J dropped 5; count of bases not matched to a gene: 9. The CDR3 spans 16 residues. CDR1 and CDR2 (germline): SGDLS, YYNGEE. CDR3 sequence reads: CASSVTDRGFVDTQYF. Written as DNA, the CDR3 is TGTGCCAGCAGCGTAACAGACAGGGGTTTCGTAGATACGCAGTATTTT.

In this sample, this clone turned up a few times. V and J are TRBV4-1 and TRBJ2-1; a possible D gene is TRBD1 (5 bases). Looked up from germline, CDR1 is MGHRA and CDR2 is YSYEKL. This CDR3 spans 14 amino acids. The V gene lost 3 bases and the J gene lost 7 bases, with 13 bases spanning the gap. CDR3: CASSQGLLRNEQFF. The CDR3 nucleotides are TGCGCCAGCAGCCAGGGGCTTCTAAGAAATGAGCAGTTCTTC.

The chain carries TRBV19 and TRBJ1-1; TRBD1 matches at 8 bases. The CDR3 consists of 14 residues. The V gene's germline CDR1 is LNHDA and CDR2 SQIVND (reference sequence). V lost 2 bases and J lost 13; bases outside the gene matches: 12. DNA of the CDR3: TGTGCCAGTAGTATATCCCTCCGACAGGGGACTTATTTCTTT. Residues: CASSISLRQGTYFF.

This chain links TRBV13 with TRBJ2-5; D is uncertain. The CDR3 is 15 residues long. Germline V gene sequence: CDR1 PRHDT, CDR2 FYEKMQ (reference sequence). The V end lost 0 bases, the J end lost 3 bases, and 11 bases lay between the germline ends. Here the CDR3 DNA reads TGTGCCAGCAGCTTAGGCCTTGAGGTAGAAGAGACCCAGTACTTC. It translates to CASSLGLEVEETQYF. Full variable domain (remainder filled in from reference TRBV13 and TRBJ2-5): AAGVIQSPRHLIKEKRETATLKCYPIPRHDTVYWYQQGPGQDPQFLISFYEKMQSDKGSIPDRFSAQQFSDYHSELNMSSLELGDSALYFCASSLGLEVEETQYFGPGTRLLVL.

The chain couples TRBV12-5 to TRBJ1-2; D perhaps matches TRBD1 (6 bases). Trimming took off 5 bases at V and 8 bases at J, with 12 bases between the two ends. Germline CDR1 is LGHNT and CDR2 is FRNRAP. CDR3 length: 12 amino acids. The CDR3 sequence is CASGAQGLGYTF. In DNA, the CDR3 is TGTGCTAGTGGTGCACAGGGTCTAGGCTACACCTTC.

The J gene is TRBJ1-5, the V gene TRBV28; D might be TRBD1 (5 bases). The CDR3 consists of 16 residues. Germline CDR1 MDHEN, CDR2 SYDVKM. Trimming cost V 5 bases and J 3 bases, with 17 bases left between them. CDR3 loop: CASSSSGGGLNQPQHF. The CDR3, as DNA: TGTGCCAGCAGTAGTTCTGGGGGGGGACTCAATCAGCCCCAGCATTTT.

The rearrangement joins TRBV19 to TRBJ1-3; tentatively, D is TRBD1 (5 bases). Germline CDR1 LNHDA, CDR2 SQIVND (reference sequence). The CDR3 runs to 16 residues. Trimming shortened V by 8 bases and J by 0 bases, and 17 bases separated the two germline ends. This CDR3 is CASEGRQLNSGNTIYF. CDR3 bases: TGTGCCAGTGAGGGGAGGCAGCTGAACTCTGGAAACACCATATATTTT.

The rearrangement joins TRBV5-1 to TRBJ2-7; 9 bases align to TRBD1. Unmatched junction bases numbered 7, after V lost 1 base and J lost 2 bases. Germline V gene lookup returns CDR1 SGHRS and CDR2 YFSETQ. The CDR3 has 16 residues. CDR3 region: CASSLRAGTGTYEQYF. The CDR3 coding sequence is TGCGCCAGCAGCTTGCGAGCCGGGACAGGGACCTACGAGCAGTACTTC.

This clone was observed a handful of times. The chain links TRBV19 to TRBJ1-2; 7 nucleotides align to TRBD1. The CDR3 sequence is 14 residues long. From germline, CDR1 is LNHDA and CDR2 SQIVND (reference sequence). V trimming: 5 bases; J trimming: 8 bases; junction bases outside the gene matches: 11. The CDR3 nucleotides read TGTGCCAGTAGTTTAAAGACAGGGACTGGAGGCTACACCTTC. Encoded protein: CASSLKTGTGGYTF.

The rearrangement joins TRBV5-6 to TRBJ2-3, with 11 bases fitting TRBD2. The CDR3 runs 17 residues. V was clipped by 0 bases and J by 2 bases; unmatched bases: 5. Germline lookup yields CDR1 SGHDT and CDR2 YYEEEE. CDR3 in amino acids: CASSLALAGGSTDTQYF. CDR3 bases: TGTGCCAGCAGCTTGGCCCTAGCGGGGGGCTCCACAGATACGCAGTATTTT.

This sequence joins TRBV6-5 and TRBJ1-1, with a possible D match to TRBD1 (6 bases). This CDR3 has 14 residues. Germline CDR1 reads MNHEY; CDR2 reads SVGAGI. The V end was cut by 6 bases, the J end by 4 bases, with 15 bases between. DNA for the CDR3: TGTGCCAGCAGGACGTCGGGGGGCGTCACTGAAGCTTTCTTT. This sequence encodes CASRTSGGVTEAFF.

The gene calls are TRBV7-9 and TRBJ1-5; 7 bases match TRBD1. CDR3 length equals 13 residues. J was trimmed by 0 bases and V by 10 bases; bases with no gene match: 3. Germline-derived CDR1 and CDR2 are SEHNR and FQNEAQ (reference sequence). CDR3 region: CAIGQDSNQPQHF. The CDR3 region has the DNA TGTGCCATAGGACAGGATAGCAATCAGCCCCAGCATTTT.

The chain carries TRBV11-3 and TRBJ1-1, with a weak D call TRBD1 (5 bases). CDR1 is SGHNT, CDR2 YENEEA, per germline. The CDR3 has 15 residues. V dropped 0 bases and J dropped 0 bases, with 8 bases sitting between them. For the CDR3, the DNA is TGTGCCAGCAGCTTAGAGGGGGGAGTGAACACTGAAGCTTTCTTT. As protein: CASSLEGGVNTEAFF.

This clone turned up a few times. This chain uses TRBV2 with TRBJ1-5; D is undetermined. The length of the CDR3 is 14 residues. Germline CDR1 and CDR2: SNHLY and FYNNEI. Trimming shortened V by 7 bases and J by 4 bases, and 14 bases separated the two germline ends. The CDR3 spells CASTSDGVNQPQHF. The CDR3, as DNA: TGTGCCAGCACCTCCGACGGGGTAAATCAGCCCCAGCATTTT.